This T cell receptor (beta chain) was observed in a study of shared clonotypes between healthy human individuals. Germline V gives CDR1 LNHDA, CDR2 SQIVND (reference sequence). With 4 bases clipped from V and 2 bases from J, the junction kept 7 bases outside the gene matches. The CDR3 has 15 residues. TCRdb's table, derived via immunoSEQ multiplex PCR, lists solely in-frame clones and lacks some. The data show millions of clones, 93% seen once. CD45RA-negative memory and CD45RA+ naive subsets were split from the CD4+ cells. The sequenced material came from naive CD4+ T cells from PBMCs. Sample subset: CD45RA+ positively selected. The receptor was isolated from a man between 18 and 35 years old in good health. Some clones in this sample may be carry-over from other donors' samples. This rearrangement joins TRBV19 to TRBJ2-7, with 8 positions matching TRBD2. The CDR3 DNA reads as TGTGCCAGTAGTAAGGGCCCGGGGGGGGCCTACGAGCAGTACTTC. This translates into CASSKGPGGAYEQYF.